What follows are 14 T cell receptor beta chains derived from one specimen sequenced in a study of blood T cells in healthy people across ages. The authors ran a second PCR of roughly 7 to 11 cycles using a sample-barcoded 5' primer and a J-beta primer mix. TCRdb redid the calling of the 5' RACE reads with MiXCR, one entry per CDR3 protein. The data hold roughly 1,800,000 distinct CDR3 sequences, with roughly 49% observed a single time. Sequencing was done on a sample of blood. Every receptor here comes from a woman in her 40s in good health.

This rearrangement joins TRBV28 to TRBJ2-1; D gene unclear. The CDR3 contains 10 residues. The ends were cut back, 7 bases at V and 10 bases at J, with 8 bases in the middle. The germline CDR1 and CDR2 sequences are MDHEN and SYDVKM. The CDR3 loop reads CASMGSEQFF. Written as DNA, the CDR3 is TGTGCCAGCATGGGGTCGGAGCAGTTCTTC.

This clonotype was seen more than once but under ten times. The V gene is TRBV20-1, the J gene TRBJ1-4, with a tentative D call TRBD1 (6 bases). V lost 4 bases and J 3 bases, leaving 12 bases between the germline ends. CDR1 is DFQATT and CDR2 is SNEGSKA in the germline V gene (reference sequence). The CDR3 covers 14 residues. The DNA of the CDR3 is TGCAGTGCTACCATACAGGGCCCTAATGAAAAACTGTTTTTT. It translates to CSATIQGPNEKLFF.

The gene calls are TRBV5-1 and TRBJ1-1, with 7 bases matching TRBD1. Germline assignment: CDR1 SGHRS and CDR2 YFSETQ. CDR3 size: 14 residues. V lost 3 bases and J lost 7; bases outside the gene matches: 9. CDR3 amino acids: CASSSTGAHNEAFF. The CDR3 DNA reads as TGCGCCAGCAGCTCCACAGGGGCCCATAATGAAGCTTTCTTT.

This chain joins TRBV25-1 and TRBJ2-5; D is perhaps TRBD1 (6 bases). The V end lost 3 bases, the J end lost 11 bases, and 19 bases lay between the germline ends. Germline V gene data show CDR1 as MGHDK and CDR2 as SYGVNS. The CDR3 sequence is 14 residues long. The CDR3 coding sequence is TGTGCCAGCAGTGACCTACACAGGGTGGGGGAGCAGTACTTC. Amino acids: CASSDLHRVGEQYF.

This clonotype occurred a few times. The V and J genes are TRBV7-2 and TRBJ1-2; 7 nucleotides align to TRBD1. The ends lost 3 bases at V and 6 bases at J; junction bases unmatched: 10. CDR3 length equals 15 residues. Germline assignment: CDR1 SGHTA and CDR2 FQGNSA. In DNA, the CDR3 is TGTGCCAGCAGCTTCCGACAGGGTCATTTGGATGGCTACACCTTC. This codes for CASSFRQGHLDGYTF. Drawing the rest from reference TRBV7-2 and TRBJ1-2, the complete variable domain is GAGVSQSPSNKVTEKGKDVELRCDPISGHTALYWYRQSLGQGLEFLIYFQGNSAPDKSGLPSDRFSAERTGGSVSTLTIQRTQQEDSAVYLCASSFRQGHLDGYTFGSGTRLTVV.

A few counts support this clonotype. DNA of the CDR3: TGTGCCAGCAGTACCCGGGCCCTCGTCTCCTACGAGCAGTACTTC. This gives the protein CASSTRALVSYEQYF. V and J are TRBV28 and TRBJ2-7; D is unclear. From germline, CDR1 is MDHEN and CDR2 SYDVKM. This CDR3 is 15 amino acids long. V was pared by 5 bases and J by 0 bases, with 14 bases between.

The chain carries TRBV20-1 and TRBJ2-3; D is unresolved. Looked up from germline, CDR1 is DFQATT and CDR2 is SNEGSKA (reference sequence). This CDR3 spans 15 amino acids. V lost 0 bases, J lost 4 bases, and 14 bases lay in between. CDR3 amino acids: CSARDRRSPADTQYF. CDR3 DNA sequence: TGCAGTGCTAGAGATAGAAGGAGCCCGGCAGATACGCAGTATTTT.

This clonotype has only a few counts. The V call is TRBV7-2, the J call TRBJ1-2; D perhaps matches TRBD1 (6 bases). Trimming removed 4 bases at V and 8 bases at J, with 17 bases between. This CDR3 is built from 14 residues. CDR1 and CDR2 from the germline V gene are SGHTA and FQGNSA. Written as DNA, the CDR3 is TGTGCCAGCAGCTACCAACAGGGCAAACGGGGCTACACCTTC. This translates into CASSYQQGKRGYTF. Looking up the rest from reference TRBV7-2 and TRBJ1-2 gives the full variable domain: GAGVSQSPSNKVTEKGKDVELRCDPISGHTALYWYRQSLGQGLEFLIYFQGNSAPDKSGLPSDRFSAERTGGSVSTLTIQRTQQEDSAVYLCASSYQQGKRGYTFGSGTRLTVV.

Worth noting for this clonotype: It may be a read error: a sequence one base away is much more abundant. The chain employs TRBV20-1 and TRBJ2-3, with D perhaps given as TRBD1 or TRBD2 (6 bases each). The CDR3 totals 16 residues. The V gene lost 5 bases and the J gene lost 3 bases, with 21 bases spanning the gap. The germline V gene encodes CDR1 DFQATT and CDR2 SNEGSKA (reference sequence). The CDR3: CSAPLWGALTTDTQYF. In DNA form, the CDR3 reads TGCAGTGCTCCCCTCTGGGGGGCCCTAACAACAGATACGCAGTATTTT.

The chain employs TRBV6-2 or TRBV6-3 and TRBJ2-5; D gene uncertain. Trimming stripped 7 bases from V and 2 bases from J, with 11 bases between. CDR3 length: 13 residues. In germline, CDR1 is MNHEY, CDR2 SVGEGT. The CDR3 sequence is CASNMRRQETQYF. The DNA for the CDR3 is TGTGCCAGCAACATGAGGAGACAAGAGACCCAGTACTTC.

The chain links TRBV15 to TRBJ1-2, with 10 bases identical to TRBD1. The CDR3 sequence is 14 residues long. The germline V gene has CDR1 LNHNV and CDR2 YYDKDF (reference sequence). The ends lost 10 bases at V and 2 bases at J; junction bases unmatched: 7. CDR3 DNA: TGTGCCATTCGGCGGGACAGGGGAAACTATGGCTACACCTTC. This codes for CAIRRDRGNYGYTF.

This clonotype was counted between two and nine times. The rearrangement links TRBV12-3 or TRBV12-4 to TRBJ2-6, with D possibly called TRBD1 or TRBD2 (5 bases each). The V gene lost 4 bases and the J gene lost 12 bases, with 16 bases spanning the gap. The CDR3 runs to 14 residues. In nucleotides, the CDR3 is TGTGCCAGCAGTTCTGGGACCGCGGTCACCGTCCTGACTTTC. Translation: CASSSGTAVTVLTF.

CDR3 in DNA: TGTGCCAGCAGTTTCCCGGGACAGCTCTACAATGAGCAGTTCTTC. Translated, it gives CASSFPGQLYNEQFF. The chain employs TRBV6-6 and TRBJ2-1, with 7 bases lining up with TRBD1. This CDR3 is built from 15 residues. CDR1 MNHNY and CDR2 SVGAGI come from the germline V gene (reference sequence). The V gene end was trimmed by 4 bases and the J gene end by 3 bases; junction bases not matched to a gene: 6.

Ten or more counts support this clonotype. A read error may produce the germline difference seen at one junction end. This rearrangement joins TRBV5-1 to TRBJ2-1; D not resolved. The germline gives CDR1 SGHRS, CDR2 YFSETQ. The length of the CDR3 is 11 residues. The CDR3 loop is CASSLEDEQFF. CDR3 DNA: TGTGCCAGCAGCTTAGAGGATGAGCAGTTCTTC.